Reported below is one T cell receptor beta chain. Sequencing used immunoSEQ multiplex PCR; TCRdb keeps in-frame clones, though not all of them. The sample records tens of thousands of clones, approximately 92% being singletons. The data derive from a study of T cell changes during pregnancy in multiple sclerosis. The sequence came from a female donor with multiple sclerosis, enrolled in a pregnancy study. Here the sequenced sample was peripheral blood, taken in the first trimester of pregnancy.

In nucleotides, the CDR3 is TGCGCCAGCGGCGATGGGTCAGGGGCCGGAAACACCATATATTTT. It translates to CASGDGSGAGNTIYF. The genes are TRBV10-1 and TRBJ1-3; weak D call: TRBD1 (6 bases). The V end was cut by 8 bases, the J end by 4 bases, with 18 bases between. CDR3 length: 15 amino acids. Germline CDR1 and CDR2: WNHNN and SYGVQD (reference sequence).